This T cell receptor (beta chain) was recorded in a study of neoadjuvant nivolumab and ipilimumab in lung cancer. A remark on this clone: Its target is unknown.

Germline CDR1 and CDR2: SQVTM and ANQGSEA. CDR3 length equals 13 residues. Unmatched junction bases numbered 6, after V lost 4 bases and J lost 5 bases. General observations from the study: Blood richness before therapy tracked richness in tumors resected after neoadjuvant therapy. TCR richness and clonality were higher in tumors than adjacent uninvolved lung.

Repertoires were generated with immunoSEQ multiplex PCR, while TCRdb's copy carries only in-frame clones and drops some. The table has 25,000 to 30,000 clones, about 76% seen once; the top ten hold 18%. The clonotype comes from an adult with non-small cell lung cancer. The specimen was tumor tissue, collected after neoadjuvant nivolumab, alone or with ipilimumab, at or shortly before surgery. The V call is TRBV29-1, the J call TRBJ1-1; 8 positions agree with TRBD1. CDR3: CSVAQGAGTEAFF. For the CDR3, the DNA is TGCAGCGTTGCCCAGGGGGCGGGAACTGAAGCTTTCTTT.